A single sample gave rise to the 2 T cell receptor beta chains below, sequenced in a study of identical twins. One entry per CDR3 protein, called by TCRdb with MiXCR from the 5' RACE reads. The sample has roughly 290,000 distinct CDR3 sequences, 8% to 9.5% seen once. This sample was also put to use in a study of yellow fever vaccine responses in identical twins.

What was sequenced was CD8+ T cells sorted from blood. The origin of the receptors is a woman in her late teens or twenties in good health.

This clonotype was found a few times. The CDR3 DNA sequence: TGTGCCATCAGTGTTGGAGATGGCTACACCTTC. Translating it yields CAISVGDGYTF. The chain links TRBV10-3 to TRBJ1-2; D gene unclear. The CDR3 covers 11 residues. Trimming left V 4 bases short and J 6 bases short, with 6 bases between. The V gene's germline CDR1 is ENHRY and CDR2 SYGVKD.

Only a few counts were recorded for this clonotype. The V and J genes are TRBV3-1 and TRBJ2-2, with 7 positions matching TRBD1. The CDR3 has 18 residues. With V trimmed by 0 bases and J by 6 bases, 13 bases remained unmatched. Germline assignment: CDR1 LGHDT and CDR2 YNNKEL (reference sequence). The CDR3 DNA reads as TGTGCCAGCAGCCAAGAATCACCGCCGACAGGGCTTCCCGGGGAGCTGTTTTTT. This translates into CASSQESPPTGLPGELFF.